This TCR beta chain came from a study of graft-versus-host responses after intestinal transplantation. This clone came up a few times. The CDR3 is made up of 13 amino acids. CDR1 SGHRS and CDR2 YFSETQ come from the germline V gene. The V gene end was trimmed by 0 bases and the J gene end by 4 bases; junction bases not matched to a gene: 1. Libraries were prepared by immunoSEQ multiplex PCR; TCRdb keeps only in-frame clonotypes and omits some of them. The sample contains 6,500 to 9,000 clones, approximately 30% of which appear only once. This sequence originates from a human patient who received an intestinal transplant. This rearrangement joins TRBV5-1 to TRBJ2-7, with 7 bases identical to TRBD1. The sequences come from alloreactive CD4+ T cells from a mixed lymphocyte reaction culture, collected before intestinal transplant. Specified subset: CFSE-low proliferating T cells sorted from roughly 6-day pre-transplant mixed lymphocyte reaction (GvH or HvG direction). The CDR3 nucleotides read TGCGCCAGCAGCTTGGCGACAGGGTACGAGCAGTACTTC. Translating it yields CASSLATGYEQYF.